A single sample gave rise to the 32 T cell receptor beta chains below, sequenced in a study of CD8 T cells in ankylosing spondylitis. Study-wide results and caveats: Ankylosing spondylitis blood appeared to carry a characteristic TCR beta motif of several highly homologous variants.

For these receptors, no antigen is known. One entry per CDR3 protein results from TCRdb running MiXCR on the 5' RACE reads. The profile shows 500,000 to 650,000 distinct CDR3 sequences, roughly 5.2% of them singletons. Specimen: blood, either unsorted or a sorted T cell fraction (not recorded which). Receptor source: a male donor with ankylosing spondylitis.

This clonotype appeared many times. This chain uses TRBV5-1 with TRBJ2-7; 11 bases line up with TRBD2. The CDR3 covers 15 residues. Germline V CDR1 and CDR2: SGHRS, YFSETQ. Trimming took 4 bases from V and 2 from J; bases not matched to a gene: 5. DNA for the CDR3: TGCGCCAGCAGCCTCGGGACTAGCGGAGCCTACGAGCAGTACTTC. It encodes CASSLGTSGAYEQYF.

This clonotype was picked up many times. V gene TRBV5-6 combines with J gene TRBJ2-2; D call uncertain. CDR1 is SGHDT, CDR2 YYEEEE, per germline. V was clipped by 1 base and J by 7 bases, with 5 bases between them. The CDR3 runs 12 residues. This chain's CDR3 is CASSLWIGELFF. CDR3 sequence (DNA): TGTGCCAGCAGCTTGTGGATCGGGGAGCTGTTTTTT.

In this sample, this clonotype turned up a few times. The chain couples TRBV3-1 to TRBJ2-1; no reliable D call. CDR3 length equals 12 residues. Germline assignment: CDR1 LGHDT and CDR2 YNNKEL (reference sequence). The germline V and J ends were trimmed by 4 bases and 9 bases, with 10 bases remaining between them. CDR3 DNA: TGTGCCAGCAGCCTTAGAGGTATTGAGCAGTTCTTC. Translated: CASSLRGIEQFF.

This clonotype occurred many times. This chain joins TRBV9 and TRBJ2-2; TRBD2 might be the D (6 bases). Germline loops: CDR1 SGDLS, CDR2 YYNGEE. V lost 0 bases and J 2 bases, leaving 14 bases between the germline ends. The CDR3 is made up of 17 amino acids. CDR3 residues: CASSVALAGPNTGELFF. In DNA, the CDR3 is TGTGCCAGCAGCGTAGCACTAGCAGGGCCTAACACCGGGGAGCTGTTTTTT. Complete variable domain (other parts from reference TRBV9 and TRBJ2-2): DSGVTQTPKHLITATGQRVTLRCSPRSGDLSVYWYQQSLDQGLQFLIQYYNGEERAKGNILERFSAQQFPDLHSELNLSSLELGDSALYFCASSVALAGPNTGELFFGEGSRLTVL.

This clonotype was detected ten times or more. The chain's CDR3 is CASSLTFGTGQLLNYGYTF. CDR3 sequence (DNA): TGTGCCAGCAGCTTAACTTTCGGGACAGGGCAATTATTGAACTATGGCTACACCTTC. This chain links TRBV11-2 with TRBJ1-2; 9 bases fit TRBD1. Germline V CDR1 and CDR2: SGHAT, FQNNGV. Unmatched junction bases numbered 15, after V lost 2 bases and J lost 2 bases. The CDR3 loop spans 19 amino acids.

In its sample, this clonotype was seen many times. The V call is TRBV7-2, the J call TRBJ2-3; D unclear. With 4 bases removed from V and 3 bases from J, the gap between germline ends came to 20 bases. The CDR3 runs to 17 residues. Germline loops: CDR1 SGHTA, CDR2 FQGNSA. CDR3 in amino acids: CASSYAIGRWSTDTQYF. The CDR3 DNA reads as TGTGCCAGCAGCTACGCTATTGGCCGCTGGTCTACAGATACGCAGTATTTT. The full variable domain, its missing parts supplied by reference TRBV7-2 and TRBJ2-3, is GAGVSQSPSNKVTEKGKDVELRCDPISGHTALYWYRQSLGQGLEFLIYFQGNSAPDKSGLPSDRFSAERTGGSVSTLTIQRTQQEDSAVYLCASSYAIGRWSTDTQYFGPGTRLTVL.

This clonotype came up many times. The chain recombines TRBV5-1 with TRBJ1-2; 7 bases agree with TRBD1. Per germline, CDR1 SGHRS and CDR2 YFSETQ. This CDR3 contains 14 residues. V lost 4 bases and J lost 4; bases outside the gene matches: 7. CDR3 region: CASSEGAFGYGYTF. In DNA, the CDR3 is TGCGCCAGCAGCGAGGGGGCTTTTGGCTATGGCTACACCTTC.

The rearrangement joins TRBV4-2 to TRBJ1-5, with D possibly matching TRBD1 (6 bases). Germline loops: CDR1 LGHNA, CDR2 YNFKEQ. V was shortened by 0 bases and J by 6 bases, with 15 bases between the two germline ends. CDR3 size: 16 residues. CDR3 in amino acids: CASSQERGQGSQPQHF. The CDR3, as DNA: TGTGCCAGCAGCCAAGAAAGGGGTCAGGGGAGTCAGCCCCAGCATTTT.

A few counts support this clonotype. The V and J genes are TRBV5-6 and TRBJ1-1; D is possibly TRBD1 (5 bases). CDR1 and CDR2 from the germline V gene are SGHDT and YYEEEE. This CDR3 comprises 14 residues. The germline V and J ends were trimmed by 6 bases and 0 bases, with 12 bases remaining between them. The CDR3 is CASTYGTLNTEAFF. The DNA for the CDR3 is TGTGCCAGCACGTACGGGACGTTGAACACTGAAGCTTTCTTT.

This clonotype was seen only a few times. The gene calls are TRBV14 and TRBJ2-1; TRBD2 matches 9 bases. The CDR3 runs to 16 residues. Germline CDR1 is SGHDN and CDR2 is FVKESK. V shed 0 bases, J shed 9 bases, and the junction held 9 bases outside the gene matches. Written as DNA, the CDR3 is TGTGCCAGCAGCCAAGATTTGGCTAGCGGGATGGTTGAGCAGTTCTTC. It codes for CASSQDLASGMVEQFF.

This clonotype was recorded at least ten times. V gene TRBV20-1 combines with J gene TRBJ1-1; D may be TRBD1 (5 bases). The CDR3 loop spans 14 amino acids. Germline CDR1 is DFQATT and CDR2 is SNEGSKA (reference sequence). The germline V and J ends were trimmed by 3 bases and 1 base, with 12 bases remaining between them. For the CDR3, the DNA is TGCAGTGCTAGGGGGGAGGATTGGAACACTGAAGCTTTCTTT. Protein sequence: CSARGEDWNTEAFF.

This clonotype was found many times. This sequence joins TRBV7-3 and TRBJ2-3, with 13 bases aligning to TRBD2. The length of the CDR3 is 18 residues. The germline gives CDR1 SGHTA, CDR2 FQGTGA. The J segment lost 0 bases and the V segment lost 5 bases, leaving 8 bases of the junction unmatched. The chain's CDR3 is CASSAGLAGRTSTDTQYF. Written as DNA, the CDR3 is TGTGCCAGCAGCGCGGGACTAGCGGGGAGGACTAGCACAGATACGCAGTATTTT. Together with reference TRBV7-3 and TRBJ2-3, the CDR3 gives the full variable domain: GAGVSQTPSNKVTEKGKYVELRCDPISGHTALYWYRQSLGQGPEFLIYFQGTGAADDSGLPNDRFFAVRPEGSVSTLKIQRTERGDSAVYLCASSAGLAGRTSTDTQYFGPGTRLTVL.

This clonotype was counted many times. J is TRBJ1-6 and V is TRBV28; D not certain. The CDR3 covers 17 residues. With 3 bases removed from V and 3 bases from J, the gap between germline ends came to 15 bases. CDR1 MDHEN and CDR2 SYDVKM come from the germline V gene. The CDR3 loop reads CASSLYLWRNYNSPLHF. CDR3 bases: TGTGCCAGCAGTTTGTACTTGTGGCGGAACTATAATTCACCCCTCCACTTT. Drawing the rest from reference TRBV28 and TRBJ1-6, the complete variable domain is DVKVTQSSRYLVKRTGEKVFLECVQDMDHENMFWYRQDPGLGLRLIYFSYDVKMKEKGDIPEGYSVSREKKERFSLILESASTNQTSMYLCASSLYLWRNYNSPLHFGNGTRLTVT.

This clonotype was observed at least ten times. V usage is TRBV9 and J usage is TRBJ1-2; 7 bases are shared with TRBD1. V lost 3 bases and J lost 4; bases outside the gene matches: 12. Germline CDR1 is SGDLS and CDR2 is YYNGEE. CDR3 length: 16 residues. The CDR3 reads CASSALSGDSPYGYTF. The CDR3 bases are TGTGCCAGCAGCGCGTTGTCGGGGGACAGTCCCTATGGCTACACCTTC.

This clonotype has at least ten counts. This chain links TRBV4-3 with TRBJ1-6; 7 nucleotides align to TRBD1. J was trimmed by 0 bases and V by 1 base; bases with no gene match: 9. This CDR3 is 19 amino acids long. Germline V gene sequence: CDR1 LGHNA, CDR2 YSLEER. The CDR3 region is CASSQGTGSLSSYNSPLHF. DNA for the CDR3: TGCGCCAGCAGCCAAGGGACAGGTTCCCTTAGCTCCTATAATTCACCCCTCCACTTT.

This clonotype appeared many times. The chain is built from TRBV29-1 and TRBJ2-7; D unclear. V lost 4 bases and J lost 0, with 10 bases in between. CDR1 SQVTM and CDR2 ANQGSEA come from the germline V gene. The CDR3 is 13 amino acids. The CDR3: CSVAGRSSYEQYF. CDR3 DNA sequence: TGCAGCGTTGCAGGCAGGAGCTCCTACGAGCAGTACTTC.

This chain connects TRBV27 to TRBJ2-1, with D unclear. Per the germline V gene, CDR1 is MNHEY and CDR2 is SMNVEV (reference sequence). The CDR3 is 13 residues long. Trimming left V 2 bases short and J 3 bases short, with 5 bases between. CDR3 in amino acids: CASSLNNYNEQFF. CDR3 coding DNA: TGTGCCAGCAGTTTAAACAACTACAATGAGCAGTTCTTC.

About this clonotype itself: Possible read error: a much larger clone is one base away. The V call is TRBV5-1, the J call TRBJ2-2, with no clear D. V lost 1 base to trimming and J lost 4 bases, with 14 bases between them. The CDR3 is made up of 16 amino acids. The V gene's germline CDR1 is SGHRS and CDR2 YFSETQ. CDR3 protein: CASSLYCYKTTGELFF. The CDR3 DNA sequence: TGCGCCAGCAGCTTGTATTGTTATAAGACCACCGGGGAGCTGTTTTTT.

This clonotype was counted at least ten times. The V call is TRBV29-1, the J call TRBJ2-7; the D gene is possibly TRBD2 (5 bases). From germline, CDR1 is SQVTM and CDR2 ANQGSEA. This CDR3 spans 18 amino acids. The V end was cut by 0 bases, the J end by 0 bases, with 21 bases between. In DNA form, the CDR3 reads TGCAGCGTTGAAGAACCCTTGGACTCCCCCAAAAGCTCCTACGAGCAGTACTTC. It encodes CSVEEPLDSPKSSYEQYF.

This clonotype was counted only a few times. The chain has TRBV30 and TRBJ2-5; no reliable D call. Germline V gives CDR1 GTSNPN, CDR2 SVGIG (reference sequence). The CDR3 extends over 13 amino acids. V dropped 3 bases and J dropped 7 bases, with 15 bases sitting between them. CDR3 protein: CAWRVQTSGTQYF. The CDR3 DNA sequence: TGTGCCTGGAGGGTCCAGACCTCCGGGACCCAGTACTTC.

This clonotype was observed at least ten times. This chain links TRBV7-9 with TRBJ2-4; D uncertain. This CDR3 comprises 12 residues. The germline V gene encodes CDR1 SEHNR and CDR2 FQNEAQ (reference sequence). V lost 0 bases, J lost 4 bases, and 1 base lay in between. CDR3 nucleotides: TGTGCCAGCAGCTTAGCTAAAAACATTCAGTACTTC. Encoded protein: CASSLAKNIQYF.

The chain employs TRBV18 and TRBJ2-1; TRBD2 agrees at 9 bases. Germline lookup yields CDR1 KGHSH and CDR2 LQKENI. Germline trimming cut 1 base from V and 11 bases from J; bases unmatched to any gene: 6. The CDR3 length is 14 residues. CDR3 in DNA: TGTGCCAGCTCACCACAGCGGGGGGCCTCCCAGCAGTTCTTC. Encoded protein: CASSPQRGASQQFF.

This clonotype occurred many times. DNA for the CDR3: TGCGCCAGCAGCCAAAGAACGGGGGAGAGAGTTCAGTACTTC. Encoded protein: CASSQRTGERVQYF. The J gene is TRBJ2-4, the V gene TRBV4-3; perhaps TRBD2 as D (6 bases). Per the germline V gene, CDR1 is LGHNA and CDR2 is YSLEER. This CDR3 has 14 amino acids. V lost 2 bases and J lost 11, with 16 bases in between.

CDR3 loop: CSVEQAGGNYEQYF. The CDR3 nucleotides are TGCAGCGTTGAACAAGCGGGAGGGAACTACGAGCAGTACTTC. The gene calls are TRBV29-1 and TRBJ2-7; 10 nucleotides align to TRBD2. V trimming: 2 bases; J trimming: 3 bases; junction bases outside the gene matches: 4. The CDR3 spans 14 residues. Per germline, CDR1 SQVTM and CDR2 ANQGSEA.

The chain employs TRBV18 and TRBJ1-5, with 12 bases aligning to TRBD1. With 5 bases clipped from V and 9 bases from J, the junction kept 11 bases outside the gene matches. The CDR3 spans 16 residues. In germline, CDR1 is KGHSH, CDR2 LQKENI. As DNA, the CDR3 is TGTGCCAGCTCAGCCCCGGGACAGGGGGCCGTGGGGCCCCAGCATTTT. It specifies CASSAPGQGAVGPQHF.

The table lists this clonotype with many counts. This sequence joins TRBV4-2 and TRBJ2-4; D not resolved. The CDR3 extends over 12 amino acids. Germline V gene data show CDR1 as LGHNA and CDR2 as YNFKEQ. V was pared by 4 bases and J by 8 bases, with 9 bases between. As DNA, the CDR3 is TGTGCCAGCAGCCCCTCTGGAGACATTCAGTACTTC. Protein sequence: CASSPSGDIQYF.

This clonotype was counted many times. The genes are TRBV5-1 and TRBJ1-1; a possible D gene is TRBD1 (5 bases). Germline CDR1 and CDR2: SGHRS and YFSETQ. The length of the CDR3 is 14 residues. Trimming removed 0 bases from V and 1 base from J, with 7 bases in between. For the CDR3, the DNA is TGCGCCAGCAGCTTGGACAGGCAGAACACTGAAGCTTTCTTT. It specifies CASSLDRQNTEAFF.

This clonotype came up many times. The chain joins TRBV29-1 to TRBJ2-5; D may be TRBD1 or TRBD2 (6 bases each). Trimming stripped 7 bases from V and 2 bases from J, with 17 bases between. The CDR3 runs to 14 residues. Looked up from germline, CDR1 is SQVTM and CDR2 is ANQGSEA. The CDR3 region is CSGSRGVRQETQYF. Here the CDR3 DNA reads TGCAGCGGATCGAGGGGGGTCAGACAAGAGACCCAGTACTTC.

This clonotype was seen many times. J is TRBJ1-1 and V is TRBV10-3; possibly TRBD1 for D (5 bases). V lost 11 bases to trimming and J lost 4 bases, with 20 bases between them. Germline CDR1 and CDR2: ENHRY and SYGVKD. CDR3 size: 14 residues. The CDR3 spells CASSTGGWGTEAFF. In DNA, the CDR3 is TGTGCCTCTTCAACTGGGGGTTGGGGCACTGAAGCTTTCTTT.

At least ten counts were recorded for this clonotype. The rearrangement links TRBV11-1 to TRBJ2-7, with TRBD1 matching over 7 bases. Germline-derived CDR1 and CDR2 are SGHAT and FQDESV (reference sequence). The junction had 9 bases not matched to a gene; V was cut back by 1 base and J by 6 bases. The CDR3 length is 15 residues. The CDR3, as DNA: TGTGCCAGCAGCTTAGAGGGGACAGAGTCAGCCGAGCAGTACTTC. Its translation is CASSLEGTESAEQYF.

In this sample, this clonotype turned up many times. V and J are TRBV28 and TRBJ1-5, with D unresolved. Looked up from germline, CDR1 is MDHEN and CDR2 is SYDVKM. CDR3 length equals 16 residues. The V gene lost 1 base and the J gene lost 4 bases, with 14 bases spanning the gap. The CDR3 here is CASSLFGYPDNQPQHF. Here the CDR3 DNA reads TGTGCCAGCAGTTTATTCGGGTATCCAGATAATCAGCCCCAGCATTTT.

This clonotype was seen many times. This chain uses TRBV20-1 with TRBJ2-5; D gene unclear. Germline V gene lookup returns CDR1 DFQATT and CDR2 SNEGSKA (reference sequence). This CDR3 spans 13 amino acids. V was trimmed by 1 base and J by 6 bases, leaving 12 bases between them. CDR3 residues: CSARALPRKTQYF. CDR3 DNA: TGCAGTGCTAGAGCCCTTCCTAGGAAGACCCAGTACTTC.